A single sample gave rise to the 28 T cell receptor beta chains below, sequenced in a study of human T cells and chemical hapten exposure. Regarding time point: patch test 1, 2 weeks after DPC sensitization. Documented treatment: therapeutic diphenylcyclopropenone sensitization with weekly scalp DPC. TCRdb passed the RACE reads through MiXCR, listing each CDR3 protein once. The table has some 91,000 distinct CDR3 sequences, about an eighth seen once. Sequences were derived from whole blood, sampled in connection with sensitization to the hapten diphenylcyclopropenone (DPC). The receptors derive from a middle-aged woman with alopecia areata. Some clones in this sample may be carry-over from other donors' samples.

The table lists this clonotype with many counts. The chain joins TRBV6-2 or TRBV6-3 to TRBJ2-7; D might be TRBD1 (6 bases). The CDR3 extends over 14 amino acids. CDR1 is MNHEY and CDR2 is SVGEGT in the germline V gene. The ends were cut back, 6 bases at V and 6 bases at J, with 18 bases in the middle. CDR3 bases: TGTGCCAGCAGACATGATTACAGGGTTGGCGAGCAGTACTTC. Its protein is CASRHDYRVGEQYF.

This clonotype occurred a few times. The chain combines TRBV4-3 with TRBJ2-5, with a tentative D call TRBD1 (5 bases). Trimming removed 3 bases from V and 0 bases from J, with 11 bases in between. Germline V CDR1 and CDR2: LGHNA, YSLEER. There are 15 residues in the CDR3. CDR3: CASSQEQEYQETQYF. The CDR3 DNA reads TGCGCCAGCAGCCAGGAACAGGAGTACCAAGAGACCCAGTACTTC.

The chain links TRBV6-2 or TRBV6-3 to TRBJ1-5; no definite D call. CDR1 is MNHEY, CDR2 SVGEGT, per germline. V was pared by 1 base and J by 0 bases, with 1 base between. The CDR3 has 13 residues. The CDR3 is CASSYYSNQPQHF. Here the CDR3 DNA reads TGTGCCAGCAGTTACTATAGCAATCAGCCCCAGCATTTT.

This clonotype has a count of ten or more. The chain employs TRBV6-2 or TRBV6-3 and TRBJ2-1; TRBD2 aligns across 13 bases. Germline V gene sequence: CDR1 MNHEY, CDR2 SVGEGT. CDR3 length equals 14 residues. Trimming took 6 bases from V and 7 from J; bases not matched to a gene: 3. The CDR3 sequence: CASRGLAGVNEQFF. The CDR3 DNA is TGTGCCAGCAGAGGACTAGCGGGAGTTAATGAGCAGTTCTTC.

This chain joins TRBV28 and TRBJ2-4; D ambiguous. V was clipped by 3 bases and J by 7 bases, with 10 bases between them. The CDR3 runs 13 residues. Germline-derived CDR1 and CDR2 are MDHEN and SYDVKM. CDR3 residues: CASSFYGRNIQYF. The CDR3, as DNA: TGTGCCAGCAGTTTTTACGGCAGGAACATTCAGTACTTC.

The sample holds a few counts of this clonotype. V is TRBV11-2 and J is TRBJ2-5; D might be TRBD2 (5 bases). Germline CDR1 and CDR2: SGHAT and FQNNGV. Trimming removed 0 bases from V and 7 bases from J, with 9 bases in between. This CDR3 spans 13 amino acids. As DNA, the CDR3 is TGTGCCAGCAGCTTAGAACCCGGAGGGACCCAGTACTTC. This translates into CASSLEPGGTQYF. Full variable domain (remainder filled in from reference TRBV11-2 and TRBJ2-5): EAGVAQSPRYKIIEKRQSVAFWCNPISGHATLYWYQQILGQGPKLLIQFQNNGVVDDSQLPKDRFSAERLKGVDSTLKIQPAKLEDSAVYLCASSLEPGGTQYFGPGTRLLVL.

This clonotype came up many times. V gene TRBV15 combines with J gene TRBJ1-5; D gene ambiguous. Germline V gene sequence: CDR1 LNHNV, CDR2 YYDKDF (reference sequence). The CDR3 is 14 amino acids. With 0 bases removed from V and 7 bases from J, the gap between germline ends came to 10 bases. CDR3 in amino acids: CATSRDRVGQPQHF. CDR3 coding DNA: TGTGCCACCAGCAGAGATCGGGTTGGGCAGCCCCAGCATTTT.

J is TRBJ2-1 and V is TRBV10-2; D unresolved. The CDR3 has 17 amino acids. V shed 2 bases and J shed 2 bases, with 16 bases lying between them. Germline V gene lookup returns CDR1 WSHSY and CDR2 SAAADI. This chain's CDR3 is CASSEPDGAHPYNEQFF. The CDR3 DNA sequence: TGCGCCAGCAGTGAGCCGGACGGCGCCCACCCCTACAATGAGCAGTTCTTC.

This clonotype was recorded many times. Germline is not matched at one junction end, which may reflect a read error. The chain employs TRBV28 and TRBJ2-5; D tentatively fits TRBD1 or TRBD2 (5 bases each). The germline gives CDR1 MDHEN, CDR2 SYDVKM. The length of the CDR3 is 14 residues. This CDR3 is CASSSRFQGVPGSF. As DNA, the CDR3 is TGTGCCAGCAGTTCCCGATTTCAGGGCGTCCCGGGGTCTTTC. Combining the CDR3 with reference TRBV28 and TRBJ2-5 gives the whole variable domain DVKVTQSSRYLVKRTGEKVFLECVQDMDHENMFWYRQDPGLGLRLIYFSYDVKMKEKGDIPEGYSVSREKKERFSLILESASTNQTSMYLCASSSRFQGVPGSFGPGTRLLVL.

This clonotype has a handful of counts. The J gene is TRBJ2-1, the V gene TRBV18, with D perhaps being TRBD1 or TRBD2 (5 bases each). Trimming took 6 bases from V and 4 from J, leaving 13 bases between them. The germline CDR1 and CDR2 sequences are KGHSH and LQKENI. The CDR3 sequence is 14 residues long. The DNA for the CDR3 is TGTGCCAGCTCCCGGGACCGAGCATACAATGAGCAGTTCTTC. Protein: CASSRDRAYNEQFF.

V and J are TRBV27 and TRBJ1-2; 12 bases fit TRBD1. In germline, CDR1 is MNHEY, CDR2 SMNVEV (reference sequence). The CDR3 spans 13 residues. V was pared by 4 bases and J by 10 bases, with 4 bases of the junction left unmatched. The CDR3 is CASSSGTGGDYTF. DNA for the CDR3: TGTGCCAGCAGTTCCGGGACAGGGGGCGACTACACCTTC.

CDR3 protein: CASRAFRTGELFF. In DNA, the CDR3 is TGTGCCAGCAGGGCCTTCCGTACCGGGGAGCTGTTTTTT. V usage is TRBV28 and J usage is TRBJ2-2; D remains unclear. The CDR3 covers 13 residues. CDR1 is MDHEN and CDR2 is SYDVKM in the germline V gene. The V gene lost 6 bases and the J gene lost 5 bases, with 10 bases spanning the gap.

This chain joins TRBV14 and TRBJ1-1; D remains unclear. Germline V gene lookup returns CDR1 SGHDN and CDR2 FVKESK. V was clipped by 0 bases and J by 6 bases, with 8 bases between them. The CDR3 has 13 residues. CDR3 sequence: CASSQDLLPEAFF. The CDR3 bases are TGTGCCAGCAGCCAAGATCTGCTACCTGAAGCTTTCTTT.

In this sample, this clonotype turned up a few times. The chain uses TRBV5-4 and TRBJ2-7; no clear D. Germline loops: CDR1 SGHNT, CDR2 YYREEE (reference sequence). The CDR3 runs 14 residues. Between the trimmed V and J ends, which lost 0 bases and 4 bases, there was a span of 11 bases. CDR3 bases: TGTGCCAGCAGCTTGGACCCAGGATCATACGAGCAGTACTTC. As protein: CASSLDPGSYEQYF.

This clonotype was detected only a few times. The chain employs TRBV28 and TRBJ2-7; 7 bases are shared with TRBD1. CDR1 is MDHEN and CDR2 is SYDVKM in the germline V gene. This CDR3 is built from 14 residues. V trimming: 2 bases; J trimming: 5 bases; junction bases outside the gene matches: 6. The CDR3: CASSLRGRKDEQYF. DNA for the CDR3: TGTGCCAGCAGTTTAAGGGGGCGGAAGGACGAGCAGTACTTC.

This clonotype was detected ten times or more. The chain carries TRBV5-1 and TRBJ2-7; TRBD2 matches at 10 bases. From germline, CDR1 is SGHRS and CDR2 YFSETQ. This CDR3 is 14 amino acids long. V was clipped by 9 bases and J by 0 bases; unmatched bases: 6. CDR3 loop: CATSRTSGSYEQYF. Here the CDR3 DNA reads TGCGCCACCTCGAGGACTAGCGGCTCCTACGAGCAGTACTTC.

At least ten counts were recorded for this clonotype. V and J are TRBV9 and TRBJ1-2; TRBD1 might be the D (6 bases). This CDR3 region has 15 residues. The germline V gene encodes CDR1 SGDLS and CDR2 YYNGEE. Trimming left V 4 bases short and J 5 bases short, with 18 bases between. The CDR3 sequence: CASSQTGSPLYGYTF. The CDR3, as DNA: TGTGCCAGCAGCCAGACAGGCTCTCCTCTTTATGGCTACACCTTC. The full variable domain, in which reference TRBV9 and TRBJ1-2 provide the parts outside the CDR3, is DSGVTQTPKHLITATGQRVTLRCSPRSGDLSVYWYQQSLDQGLQFLIQYYNGEERAKGNILERFSAQQFPDLHSELNLSSLELGDSALYFCASSQTGSPLYGYTFGSGTRLTVV.

The CDR3 region has the DNA TGCAGCGTTGGAGGTCAGCGGGTGACTCAGTACTTC. Its protein is CSVGGQRVTQYF. The chain employs TRBV29-1 and TRBJ2-5, with a weak D call TRBD2 (6 bases). Per germline, CDR1 SQVTM and CDR2 ANQGSEA. The CDR3 has 12 residues. Trimming shortened V by 4 bases and J by 11 bases, and 17 bases separated the two germline ends.

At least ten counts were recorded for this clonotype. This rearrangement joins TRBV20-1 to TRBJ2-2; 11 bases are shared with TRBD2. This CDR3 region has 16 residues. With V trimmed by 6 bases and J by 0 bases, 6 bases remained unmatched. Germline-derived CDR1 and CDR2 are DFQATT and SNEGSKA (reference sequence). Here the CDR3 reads CSAHLAGGPNTGELFF. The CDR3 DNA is TGCAGTGCACATTTAGCGGGAGGGCCGAACACCGGGGAGCTGTTTTTT.

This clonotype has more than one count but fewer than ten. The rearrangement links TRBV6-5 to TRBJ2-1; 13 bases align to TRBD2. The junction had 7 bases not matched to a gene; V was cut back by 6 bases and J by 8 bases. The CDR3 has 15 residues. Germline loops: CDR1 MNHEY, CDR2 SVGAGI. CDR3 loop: CASSRGLAGVDEQFF. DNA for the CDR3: TGTGCCAGCAGCCGCGGACTAGCGGGAGTGGATGAGCAGTTCTTC.

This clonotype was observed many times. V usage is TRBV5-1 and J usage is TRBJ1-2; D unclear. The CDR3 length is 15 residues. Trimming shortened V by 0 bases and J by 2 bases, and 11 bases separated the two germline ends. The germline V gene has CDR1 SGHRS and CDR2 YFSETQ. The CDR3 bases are TGCGCCAGCAGCTTGGAGTCAGTTCTGAACTATGGCTACACCTTC. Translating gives CASSLESVLNYGYTF.

The CDR3 DNA follows: TGTGCCAGCAGCCCTGCAGGACAGACGTACGAGCAGTACTTC. This encodes CASSPAGQTYEQYF. The genes are TRBV27 and TRBJ2-7; D perhaps matches TRBD1 (6 bases). Germline lookup yields CDR1 MNHEY and CDR2 SMNVEV (reference sequence). The ends were cut back, 6 bases at V and 4 bases at J, with 16 bases in the middle. The CDR3 loop spans 14 amino acids.

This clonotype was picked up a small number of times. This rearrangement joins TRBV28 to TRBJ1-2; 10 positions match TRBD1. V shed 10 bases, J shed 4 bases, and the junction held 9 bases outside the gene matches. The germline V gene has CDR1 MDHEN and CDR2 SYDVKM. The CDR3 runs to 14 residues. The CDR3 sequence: CANSPGQGTYGYTF. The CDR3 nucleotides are TGTGCCAACTCTCCGGGACAGGGGACCTATGGCTACACCTTC.

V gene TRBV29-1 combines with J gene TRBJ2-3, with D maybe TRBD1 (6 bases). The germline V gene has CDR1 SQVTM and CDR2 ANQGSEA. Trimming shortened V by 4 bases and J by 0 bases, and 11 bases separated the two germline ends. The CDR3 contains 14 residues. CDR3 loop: CSVARGISTDTQYF. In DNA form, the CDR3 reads TGCAGCGTTGCCAGGGGAATTAGCACAGATACGCAGTATTTT.

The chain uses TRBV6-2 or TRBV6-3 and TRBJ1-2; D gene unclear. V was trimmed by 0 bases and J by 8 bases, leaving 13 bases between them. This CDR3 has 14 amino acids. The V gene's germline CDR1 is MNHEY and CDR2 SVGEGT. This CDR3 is CASSYSRAGYGYTF. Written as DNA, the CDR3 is TGTGCCAGCAGTTACTCCCGGGCTGGGTACGGCTACACCTTC.

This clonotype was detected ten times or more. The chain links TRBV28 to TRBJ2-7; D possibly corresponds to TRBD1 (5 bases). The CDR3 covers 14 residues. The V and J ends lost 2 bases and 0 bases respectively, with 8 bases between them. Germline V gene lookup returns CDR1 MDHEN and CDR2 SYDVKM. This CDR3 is CASSLQTGSYEQYF. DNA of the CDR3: TGTGCCAGCAGTTTACAAACAGGCTCCTACGAGCAGTACTTC.

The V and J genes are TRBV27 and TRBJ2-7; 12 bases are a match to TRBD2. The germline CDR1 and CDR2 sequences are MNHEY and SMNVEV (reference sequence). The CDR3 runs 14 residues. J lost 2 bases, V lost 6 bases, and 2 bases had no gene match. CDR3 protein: CASSPSGRAYEQYF. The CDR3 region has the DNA TGTGCCAGCAGCCCTAGCGGGAGGGCCTACGAGCAGTACTTC.

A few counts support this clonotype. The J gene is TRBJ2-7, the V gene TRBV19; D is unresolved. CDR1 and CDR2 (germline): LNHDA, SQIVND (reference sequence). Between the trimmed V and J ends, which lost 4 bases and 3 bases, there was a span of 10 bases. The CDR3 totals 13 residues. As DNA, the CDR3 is TGTGCCAGTAGTAAAGGCCCACTCTACGAGCAGTACTTC. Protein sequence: CASSKGPLYEQYF.